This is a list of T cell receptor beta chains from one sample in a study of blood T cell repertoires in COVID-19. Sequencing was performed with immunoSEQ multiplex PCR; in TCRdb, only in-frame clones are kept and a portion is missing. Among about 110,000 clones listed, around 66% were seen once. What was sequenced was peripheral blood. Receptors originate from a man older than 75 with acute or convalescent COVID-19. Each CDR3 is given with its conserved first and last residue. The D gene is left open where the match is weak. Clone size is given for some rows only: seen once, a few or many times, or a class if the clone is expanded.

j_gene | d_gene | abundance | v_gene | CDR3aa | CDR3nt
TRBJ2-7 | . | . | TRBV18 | CASSPTGYEQYF | TGTGCCAGCTCACCTACTGGCTACGAGCAGTACTTC
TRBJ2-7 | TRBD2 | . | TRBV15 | CATSPGRDRSYEQYF | TGTGCCACCAGCCCAGGGAGGGATAGGTCCTACGAGCAGTACTTC
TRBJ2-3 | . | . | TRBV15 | CATSYHNGKGDTQYF | TGTGCCACCAGCTACCATAACGGGAAGGGAGATACGCAGTATTTT
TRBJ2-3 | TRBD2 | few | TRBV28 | CASSYISPGGAADTQYF | TGTGCCAGCAGCTACATCTCCCCCGGGGGGGCCGCAGATACGCAGTATTTT
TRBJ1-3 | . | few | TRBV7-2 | CASSFGSLTGNTIYF | TGTGCCAGCAGCTTTGGGAGCTTGACTGGAAACACCATATATTTT
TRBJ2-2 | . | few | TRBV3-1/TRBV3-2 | CASSAILPGGTTGELLF | TGTGCCAGCAGCGCGATTCTACCGGGTGGAACCACCGGGGAGCTGCTTTTT
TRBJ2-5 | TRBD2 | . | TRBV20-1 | CSASGSSGRAQYQETQYF | TGCAGTGCTAGTGGATCTAGCGGGAGGGCCCAGTACCAAGAGACCCAGTACTTC
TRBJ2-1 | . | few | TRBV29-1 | CSCWGEDEQFF | TGCAGCTGCTGGGGGGAGGATGAGCAGTTCTTC
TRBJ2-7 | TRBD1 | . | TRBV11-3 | CASSSKQGSPKYF | TGTGCCAGCAGCTCAAAACAGGGGTCACCTAAGTACTTC
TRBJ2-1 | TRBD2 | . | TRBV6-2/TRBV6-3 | CASSLVGTINEQFF | TGTGCCAGCAGTCTAGTCGGGACTATCAATGAGCAGTTCTTC
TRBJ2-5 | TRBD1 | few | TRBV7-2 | CASSDSGTGAETQYF | TGTGCCAGCAGCGATTCCGGGACAGGGGCGGAGACCCAGTACTTC
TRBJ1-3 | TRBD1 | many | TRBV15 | CATSSVPLDRADGNTIYF | TGTGCCACCAGCAGTGTCCCCCTCGACAGGGCAGACGGAAACACCATATATTTT
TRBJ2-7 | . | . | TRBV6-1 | CASSEIGQGPYEQYF | TGTGCCAGCAGTGAAATAGGGCAGGGGCCCTACGAGCAGTACTTC
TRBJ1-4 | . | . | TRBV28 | CASSSFPEKLFF | TGTGCCAGCAGTTCTTTCCCGGAAAAACTGTTTTTT
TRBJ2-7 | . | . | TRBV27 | CASSFSPETYEQYF | TGTGCCAGCAGTTTTTCTCCGGAGACCTACGAGCAGTACTTC
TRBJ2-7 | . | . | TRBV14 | CASSWAETYEQYF | TGTGCCAGCAGCTGGGCAGAGACCTACGAGCAGTACTTC
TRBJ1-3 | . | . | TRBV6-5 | CASSYSAQGFGNTIYF | TGTGCCAGCAGTTACTCTGCGCAGGGGTTCGGAAACACCATATATTTT
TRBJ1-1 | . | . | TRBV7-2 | CASSSRPQGTNTEAFF | TGTGCCAGCAGCTCTCGACCACAGGGTACGAACACTGAAGCTTTCTTT
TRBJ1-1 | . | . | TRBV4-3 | CASSQAMGLNTEAFF | TGCGCCAGCAGCCAAGCTATGGGCCTGAACACTGAAGCTTTCTTT
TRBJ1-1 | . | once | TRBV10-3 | CAISETAGVSTEAFF | TGTGCCATCAGTGAGACCGCGGGGGTTAGCACTGAAGCTTTCTTT
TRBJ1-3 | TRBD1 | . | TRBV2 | CASSGQGRNTIYF | TGTGCCAGCAGTGGACAGGGGAGAAACACCATATATTTT
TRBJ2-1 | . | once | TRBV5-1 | CASSDLSGGKEEFF | TGCGCCAGCAGCGATCTTAGCGGAGGAAAAGAGGAGTTCTTC
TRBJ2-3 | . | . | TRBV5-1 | CASSFSPGTDTQYF | TGCGCCAGCAGCTTTTCCCCCGGTACAGATACGCAGTATTTT
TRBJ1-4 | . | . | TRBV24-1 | CATRGTPTNEKLFF | TGTGCCACCAGAGGGACACCAACTAATGAAAAACTGTTTTTT
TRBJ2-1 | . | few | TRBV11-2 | CASSLVVAPNEQFF | TGTGCCAGCAGCTTAGTGGTAGCGCCTAATGAGCAGTTCTTC
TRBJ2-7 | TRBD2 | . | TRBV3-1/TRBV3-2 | CASSQGTSGTREQYF | TGTGCCAGCAGCCAAGGAACTAGCGGGACGAGGGAGCAGTACTTC
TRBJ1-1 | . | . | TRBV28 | CASSLGGAMNTEAFF | TGTGCCAGCAGTTTAGGCGGGGCAATGAACACTGAAGCTTTCTTT
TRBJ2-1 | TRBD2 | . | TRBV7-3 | CASSPSGRGNEQFF | TGTGCCAGCAGCCCGAGCGGGAGGGGCAATGAGCAGTTCTTC
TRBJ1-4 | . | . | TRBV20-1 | CSARDTQVLFF | TGCAGTGCTAGAGATACACAGGTCCTGTTTTTT
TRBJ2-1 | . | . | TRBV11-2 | CASSLSPYNEQFF | TGTGCCAGCAGCTTATCTCCGTACAATGAGCAGTTCTTC
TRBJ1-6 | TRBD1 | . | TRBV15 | CATSDRDRANSPLHF | TGTGCCACCAGCGACCGGGACAGGGCTAATTCACCCCTCCACTTT
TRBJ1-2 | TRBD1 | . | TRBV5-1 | CASSFDRAGGYTF | TGCGCCAGCAGCTTTGACAGGGCGGGCGGCTACACCTTC
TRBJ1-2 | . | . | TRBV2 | CASSVLKAGHGYTF | TGTGCCAGCAGTGTTTTAAAGGCGGGGCATGGCTACACCTTC